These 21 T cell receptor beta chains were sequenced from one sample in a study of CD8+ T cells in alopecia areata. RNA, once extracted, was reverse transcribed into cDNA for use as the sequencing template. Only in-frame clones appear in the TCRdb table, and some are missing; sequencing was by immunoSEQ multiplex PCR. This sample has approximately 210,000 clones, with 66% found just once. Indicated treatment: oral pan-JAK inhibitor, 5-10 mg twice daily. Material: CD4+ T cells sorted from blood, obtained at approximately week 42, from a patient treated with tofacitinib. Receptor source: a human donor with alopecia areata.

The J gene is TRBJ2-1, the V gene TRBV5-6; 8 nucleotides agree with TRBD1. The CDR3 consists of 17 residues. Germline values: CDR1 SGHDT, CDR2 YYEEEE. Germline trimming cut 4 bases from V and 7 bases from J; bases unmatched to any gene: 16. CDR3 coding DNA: TGTGCCAGCAGCGTGCCCAGGGGGACAGGTAGACGAAATGAGCAGTTCTTC. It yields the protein CASSVPRGTGRRNEQFF.

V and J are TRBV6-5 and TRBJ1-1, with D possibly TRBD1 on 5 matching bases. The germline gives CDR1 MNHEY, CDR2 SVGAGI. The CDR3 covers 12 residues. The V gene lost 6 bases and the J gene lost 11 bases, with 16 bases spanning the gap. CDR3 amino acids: CASRKETRDAFF. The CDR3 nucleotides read TGTGCCAGCAGAAAAGAGACAAGGGACGCTTTCTTT.

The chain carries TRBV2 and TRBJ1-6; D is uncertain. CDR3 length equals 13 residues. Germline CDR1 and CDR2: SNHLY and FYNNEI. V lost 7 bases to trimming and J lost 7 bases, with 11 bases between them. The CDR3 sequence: CASKGNGNSPLHF. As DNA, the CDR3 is TGTGCCAGCAAGGGCAATGGGAATTCACCCCTCCACTTT.

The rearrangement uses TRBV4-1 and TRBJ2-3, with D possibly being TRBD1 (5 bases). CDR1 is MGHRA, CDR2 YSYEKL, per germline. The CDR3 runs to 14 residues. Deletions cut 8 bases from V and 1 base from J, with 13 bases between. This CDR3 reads CASYSKGCTDTQYF. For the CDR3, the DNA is TGCGCCAGCTATTCTAAGGGGTGCACAGATACGCAGTATTTT.

The CDR3 region has the DNA TGTGCCAGCAGCTTGGGGGCAGGAGAAAAGCAGTACTTC. Encoded protein: CASSLGAGEKQYF. The V gene is TRBV5-6, the J gene TRBJ2-7; D remains unclear. The V gene's germline CDR1 is SGHDT and CDR2 YYEEEE. CDR3 size: 13 residues. V shed 0 bases and J shed 8 bases, with 12 bases lying between them.

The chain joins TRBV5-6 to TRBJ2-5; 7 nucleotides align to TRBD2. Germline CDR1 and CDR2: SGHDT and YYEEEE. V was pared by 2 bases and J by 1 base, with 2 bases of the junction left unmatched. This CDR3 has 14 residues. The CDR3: CASSFTGGQETQYF. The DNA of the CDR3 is TGTGCCAGCAGCTTTACGGGGGGCCAAGAGACCCAGTACTTC.

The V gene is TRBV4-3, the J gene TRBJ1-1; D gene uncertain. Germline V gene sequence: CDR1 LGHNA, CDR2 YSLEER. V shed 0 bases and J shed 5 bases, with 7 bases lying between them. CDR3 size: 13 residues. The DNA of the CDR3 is TGCGCCAGCAGCCAAGATGTGCAGACTGAAGCTTTCTTT. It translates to CASSQDVQTEAFF.

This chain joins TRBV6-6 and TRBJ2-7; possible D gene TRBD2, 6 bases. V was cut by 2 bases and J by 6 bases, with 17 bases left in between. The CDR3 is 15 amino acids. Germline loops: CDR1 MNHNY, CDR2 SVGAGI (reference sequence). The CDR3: CASSYGAETGGEQYF. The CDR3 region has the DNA TGTGCCAGCAGTTACGGGGCGGAAACCGGGGGCGAGCAGTACTTC.

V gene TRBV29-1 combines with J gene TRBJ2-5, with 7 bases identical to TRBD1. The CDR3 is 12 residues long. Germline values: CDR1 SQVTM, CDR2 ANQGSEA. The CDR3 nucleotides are TGCAGTACCCGACAGGGAAAGGAGACCCAGTACTTC. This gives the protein CSTRQGKETQYF.

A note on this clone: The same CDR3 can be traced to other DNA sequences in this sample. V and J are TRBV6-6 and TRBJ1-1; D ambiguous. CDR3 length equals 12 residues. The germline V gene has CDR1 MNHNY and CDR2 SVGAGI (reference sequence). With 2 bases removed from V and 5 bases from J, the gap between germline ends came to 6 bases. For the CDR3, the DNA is TGTGCCAGCAGTTACGGGCAGACTGAAGCTTTCTTT. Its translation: CASSYGQTEAFF.

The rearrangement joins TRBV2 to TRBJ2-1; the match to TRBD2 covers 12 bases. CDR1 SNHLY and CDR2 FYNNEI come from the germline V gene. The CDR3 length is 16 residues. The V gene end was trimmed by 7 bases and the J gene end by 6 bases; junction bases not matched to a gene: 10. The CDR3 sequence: CASTRLAGDLTNEQFF. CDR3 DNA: TGTGCCAGCACCCGACTAGCGGGGGACTTAACCAATGAGCAGTTCTTC.

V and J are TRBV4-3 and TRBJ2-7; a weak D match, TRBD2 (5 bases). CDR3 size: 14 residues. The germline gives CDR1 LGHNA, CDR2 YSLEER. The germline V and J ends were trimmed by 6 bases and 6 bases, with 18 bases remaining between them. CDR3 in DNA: TGCGCCAGCAGTTCAAGCGGTGTTGCGGGCGAGCAGTACTTC. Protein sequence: CASSSSGVAGEQYF.

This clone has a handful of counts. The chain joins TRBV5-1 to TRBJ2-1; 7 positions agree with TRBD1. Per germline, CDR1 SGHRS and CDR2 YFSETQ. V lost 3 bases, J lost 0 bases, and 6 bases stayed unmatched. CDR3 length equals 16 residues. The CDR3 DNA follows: TGCGCCAGCAGCTCATCGACAGGGAGCTCCTACAATGAGCAGTTCTTC. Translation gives CASSSSTGSSYNEQFF.

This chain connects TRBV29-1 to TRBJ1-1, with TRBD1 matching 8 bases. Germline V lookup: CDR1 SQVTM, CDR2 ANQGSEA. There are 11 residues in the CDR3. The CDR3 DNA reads TGCAGGGTGGGACAGGCTGATGAAGCTTTCTTT. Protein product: CRVGQADEAFF.

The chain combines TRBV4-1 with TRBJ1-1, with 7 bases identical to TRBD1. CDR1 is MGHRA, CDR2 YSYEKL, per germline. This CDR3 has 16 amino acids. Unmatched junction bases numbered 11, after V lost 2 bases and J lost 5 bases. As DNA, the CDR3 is TGCGCCAGCAGCCAACCTCGGACAGGTCTCAGGACTGAAGCTTTCTTT. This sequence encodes CASSQPRTGLRTEAFF.

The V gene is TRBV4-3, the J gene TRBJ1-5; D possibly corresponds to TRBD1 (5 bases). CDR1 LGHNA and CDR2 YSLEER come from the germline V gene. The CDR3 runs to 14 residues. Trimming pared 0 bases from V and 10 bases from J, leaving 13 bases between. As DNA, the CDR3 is TGCGCCAGCAGCCAAGACAACGGAGGGGAACCCCAGCATTTT. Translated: CASSQDNGGEPQHF.

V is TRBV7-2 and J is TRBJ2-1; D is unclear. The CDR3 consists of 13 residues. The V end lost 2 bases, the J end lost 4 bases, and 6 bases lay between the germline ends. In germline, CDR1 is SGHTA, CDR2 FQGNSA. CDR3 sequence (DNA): TGTGCCAGCAGCTTACAGCTTTACAATGAGCAGTTCTTC. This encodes CASSLQLYNEQFF. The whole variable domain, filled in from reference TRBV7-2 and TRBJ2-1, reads GAGVSQSPSNKVTEKGKDVELRCDPISGHTALYWYRQSLGQGLEFLIYFQGNSAPDKSGLPSDRFSAERTGGSVSTLTIQRTQQEDSAVYLCASSLQLYNEQFFGPGTRLTVL.

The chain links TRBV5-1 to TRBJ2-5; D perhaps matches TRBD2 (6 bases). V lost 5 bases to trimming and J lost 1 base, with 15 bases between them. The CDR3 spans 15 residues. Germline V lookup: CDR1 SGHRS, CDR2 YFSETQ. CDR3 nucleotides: TGCGCCAGCAGTACCGGACTAACCAGCCAAGAGACCCAGTACTTC. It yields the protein CASSTGLTSQETQYF.

The CDR3 loop reads CASSPDPGQGTYGYTF. Here the CDR3 DNA reads TGCGCCAGCAGCCCGGACCCAGGACAGGGAACATATGGCTACACCTTC. The chain couples TRBV5-1 to TRBJ1-2; 8 bases are shared with TRBD1. The CDR3 covers 16 residues. The V gene end was trimmed by 4 bases and the J gene end by 5 bases; junction bases not matched to a gene: 13. The germline gives CDR1 SGHRS, CDR2 YFSETQ.

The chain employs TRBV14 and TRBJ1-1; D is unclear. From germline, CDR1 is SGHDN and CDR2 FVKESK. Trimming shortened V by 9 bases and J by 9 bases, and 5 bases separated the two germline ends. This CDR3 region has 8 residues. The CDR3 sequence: CARTQAFF. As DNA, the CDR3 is TGTGCCAGGACCCAAGCTTTCTTT.

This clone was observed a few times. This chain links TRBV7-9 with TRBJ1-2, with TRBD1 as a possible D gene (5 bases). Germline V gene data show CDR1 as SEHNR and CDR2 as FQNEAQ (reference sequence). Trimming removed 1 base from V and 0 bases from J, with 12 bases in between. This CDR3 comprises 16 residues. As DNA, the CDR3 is TGTGCCAGCAGCTTAGTTTCCGGGACGGCTAACTATGGCTACACCTTC. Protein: CASSLVSGTANYGYTF.